This T cell receptor (beta chain) emerged from a study of T cells after yellow fever vaccination. This CDR3 spans 13 amino acids. Trimming removed 4 bases from V and 0 bases from J, with 7 bases in between. Germline values: CDR1 SQVTM, CDR2 ANQGSEA. This clonotype was recorded a few times. The antigen remains unidentified. Regarding the study as a whole: Clones from primary vaccination mostly reappeared after the booster (around 96% CD4, about 88% CD8).

TCRdb reprocessed the 5' RACE reads with MiXCR, giving one entry per CDR3 protein. The sample includes around 300,000 distinct CDR3 sequences, approximately 4% seen only once; the top ten take approximately 23%. The sequences come from PBMCs, collected 5 days after the yellow fever booster vaccination. The receptor comes from a man aged 18 to 35 who received the YFV17D yellow fever vaccine. The chain uses TRBV29-1 and TRBJ2-1; unclear D gene. The DNA of the CDR3 is TGCAGCGTTGCCAGGAGCTCCTACAATGAGCAGTTCTTC. It encodes CSVARSSYNEQFF.